These 28 T cell receptor beta chains came from one sample sequenced in a study of T-cell reconstitution after alpha-beta-depleted transplantation in children. Preparation of the TCRbeta library involved a method that used unique molecular identifiers. Using its own MiXCR run on the PCR reads, TCRdb lists one record per CDR3 protein. The sample records under 75,000 distinct CDR3 sequences, roughly a tenth being singletons. The material was PBMCs, obtained before TCRalphabeta/CD19-depleted stem cell transplant. These receptors were collected from a boy between 5 and 17 years old with acute myeloid leukemia, due to receive a stem cell transplant.

The chain has TRBV19 and TRBJ2-3; no clear D gene. The germline V gene encodes CDR1 LNHDA and CDR2 SQIVND (reference sequence). This CDR3 comprises 13 residues. V lost 4 bases to trimming and J lost 6 bases, with 11 bases between them. The CDR3 DNA reads as TGTGCCAGTAGTAGAGACTTACCGGATACGCAGTATTTT. Encoded protein: CASSRDLPDTQYF.

This clonotype was counted ten times or more. V is TRBV12-3 or TRBV12-4 and J is TRBJ2-7, with D possibly being TRBD1 (6 bases). The CDR3 is made up of 14 amino acids. Trimming shortened V by 1 base and J by 3 bases, and 10 bases separated the two germline ends. CDR3 nucleotide sequence: TGTGCCAGCAGTTTAGAACAGGGTCGCTACGAGCAGTACTTC. Residues: CASSLEQGRYEQYF.

This clonotype was seen at least ten times. The V gene is TRBV10-3, the J gene TRBJ1-4; D gene uncertain. Germline assignment: CDR1 ENHRY and CDR2 SYGVKD. Trimming stripped 0 bases from V and 8 bases from J, with 10 bases between. The CDR3 length is 14 residues. The CDR3 here is CAISESIGREKLFF. CDR3 nucleotide sequence: TGTGCCATCAGTGAGTCGATCGGCAGGGAAAAACTGTTTTTT.

This clonotype was picked up many times. The chain links TRBV7-2 to TRBJ2-2; 8 bases are a match to TRBD1. The V gene's germline CDR1 is SGHTA and CDR2 FQGNSA. The CDR3 contains 15 residues. J was trimmed by 5 bases and V by 3 bases; bases with no gene match: 5. The CDR3 region is CASSLGDRMTGELFF. In DNA, the CDR3 is TGTGCCAGCAGCTTGGGGGACAGGATGACCGGGGAGCTGTTTTTT.

The sample holds many counts of this clonotype. This chain uses TRBV29-1 with TRBJ2-1; the D is unclear. Trimming took off 1 base at V and 9 bases at J, with 7 bases between the two ends. Per the germline V gene, CDR1 is SQVTM and CDR2 is ANQGSEA. The CDR3 spans 11 residues. CDR3 sequence: CSVEALAEQFF. Written as DNA, the CDR3 is TGCAGCGTTGAAGCGCTTGCTGAGCAGTTCTTC.

The rearrangement joins TRBV30 to TRBJ2-3, with TRBD2 matching 12 bases. V lost 4 bases, J lost 4 bases, and 12 bases stayed unmatched. Germline V CDR1 and CDR2: GTSNPN, SVGIG (reference sequence). This CDR3 is 17 amino acids long. The CDR3 DNA reads as TGTGCCTGGAATAACGTCCCTCTAGCGGGAGGGGCAGATACGCAGTATTTT. Translating gives CAWNNVPLAGGADTQYF.

This clonotype was observed at least ten times. V is TRBV27 and J is TRBJ1-1; D gene unclear. This CDR3 is built from 13 residues. The germline V gene has CDR1 MNHEY and CDR2 SMNVEV (reference sequence). V lost 0 bases and J lost 4, with 6 bases in between. The CDR3 spells CASSLSRGTEAFF. CDR3 DNA: TGTGCCAGCAGTTTATCGAGAGGCACTGAAGCTTTCTTT.

This clonotype was recorded at least ten times. The CDR3 reads CASSFVGGLTGELFF. The CDR3 DNA is TGTGCCAGCAGTTTTGTGGGGGGACTCACCGGGGAGCTGTTTTTT. The gene calls are TRBV12-3 or TRBV12-4 and TRBJ2-2, with D possibly matching TRBD2 (6 bases). The CDR3 covers 15 residues. V was clipped by 3 bases and J by 4 bases, with 12 bases between them.

Details on this clonotype: One end of the junction fails to match germline, which may point to a read error. This rearrangement joins TRBV7-2 to TRBJ2-7; no clear D. The CDR3 extends over 11 amino acids. Germline lookup yields CDR1 SGHTA and CDR2 FQGNSA. CDR3 sequence reads: CAGSYGYGQYF. DNA for the CDR3: TGTGCCGGATCATACGGGTACGGGCAGTACTTC.

This clonotype was observed many times. The gene calls are TRBV15 and TRBJ2-7; D is unclear. The ends were cut back, 8 bases at V and 1 base at J, with 12 bases in the middle. CDR3 length equals 13 residues. Germline V gives CDR1 LNHNV, CDR2 YYDKDF (reference sequence). The CDR3 sequence: CATADGVSYEQYV. DNA for the CDR3: TGTGCCACCGCAGATGGGGTGTCCTACGAGCAGTACGTC.

This clonotype was observed at least ten times. V usage is TRBV20-1 and J usage is TRBJ1-3, with D hard to call. With 0 bases removed from V and 0 bases from J, the gap between germline ends came to 9 bases. The CDR3 runs to 15 residues. Germline assignment: CDR1 DFQATT and CDR2 SNEGSKA (reference sequence). CDR3 residues: CSAREETPSGNTIYF. In nucleotides, the CDR3 is TGCAGTGCTAGAGAGGAGACACCCTCTGGAAACACCATATATTTT.

This clonotype was observed many times. This rearrangement joins TRBV7-8 to TRBJ2-1; 11 bases agree with TRBD2. The V segment lost 3 bases and the J segment 3 bases; nucleotides outside the gene matches: 4. Germline V gene lookup returns CDR1 SGHVS and CDR2 FQNEAQ. The length of the CDR3 is 16 residues. The CDR3 spells CASSLGGTSGYNEQFF. The CDR3 nucleotides are TGTGCCAGCAGCTTGGGGGGGACTAGCGGCTACAATGAGCAGTTCTTC.

This clonotype was recorded many times. The genes are TRBV7-6 and TRBJ1-6; tentative D call: TRBD1 (6 bases). The CDR3 runs 13 residues. Between the trimmed V and J ends, which lost 2 bases and 17 bases, there was a span of 16 bases. CDR1 and CDR2 (germline): SGHVS, FNYEAQ. CDR3 coding DNA: TGTGCCAGCAGCTTAACGTCGAGGACAGCGATCCACTTT. It codes for CASSLTSRTAIHF.

This sequence joins TRBV9 and TRBJ1-2; D possibly corresponds to TRBD1 (6 bases). Per the germline V gene, CDR1 is SGDLS and CDR2 is YYNGEE. CDR3 length: 15 residues. Trimming stripped 0 bases from V and 6 bases from J, with 15 bases between. The chain's CDR3 is CASSVVGGQGDGYTF. CDR3 DNA: TGTGCCAGCAGCGTAGTGGGGGGGCAGGGTGATGGCTACACCTTC.

This clonotype occurred many times. This rearrangement joins TRBV28 to TRBJ2-7, with TRBD1 matching over 8 bases. CDR3 length equals 15 residues. The V and J ends lost 4 bases and 0 bases, in that order; junction bases with no gene match: 5. CDR1 MDHEN and CDR2 SYDVKM come from the germline V gene. In DNA, the CDR3 is TGTGCCAGCAGTTACAGGGGGATCCGCTCCTACGAGCAGTACGTC. Protein: CASSYRGIRSYEQYV.

This clonotype turned up a few times. The gene calls are TRBV7-7 and TRBJ2-5, with TRBD2 as a possible D gene (6 bases). The V gene's germline CDR1 is SSHAT and CDR2 FNYEAQ (reference sequence). The V and J ends lost 5 bases and 4 bases respectively, with 14 bases between them. The CDR3 has 14 residues. The CDR3 region is CASSPTGRGETQYF. CDR3 nucleotides: TGTGCCAGCAGCCCGACGGGGCGGGGAGAGACCCAGTACTTC.

The chain is built from TRBV29-1 and TRBJ2-1; D unresolved. V lost 3 bases, J lost 0 bases, and 9 bases lay in between. CDR1 and CDR2 (germline): SQVTM, ANQGSEA. The CDR3 is 14 residues long. CDR3 bases: TGCAGCGTTGAGCGGTCAAGCTCCTACAATGAGCAGTTCTTC. Translated, it gives CSVERSSSYNEQFF.

This clonotype appeared many times. The chain uses TRBV5-1 and TRBJ2-6; D is unresolved. Germline V lookup: CDR1 SGHRS, CDR2 YFSETQ. There are 15 residues in the CDR3. Trimming left V 0 bases short and J 0 bases short, with 4 bases between. The DNA for the CDR3 is TGCGCCAGCAGCTTGGGACGCTCTGGGGCCAACGTCCTGACTTTC. Translating gives CASSLGRSGANVLTF.

This clonotype came up many times. The chain employs TRBV6-1 and TRBJ1-1; possibly TRBD1 for D (6 bases). V was pared by 8 bases and J by 6 bases, with 19 bases between. Germline CDR1 is MNHNS and CDR2 is SASEGT. CDR3 size: 14 residues. The CDR3 here is CASYFWGREAEAFF. In nucleotides, the CDR3 is TGTGCCAGCTATTTTTGGGGGCGCGAGGCTGAAGCTTTCTTT.

As for this clonotype: Since a much larger clone is just one base distant, this may be a read error. This sequence joins TRBV7-2 and TRBJ2-2, with D possibly called TRBD1 or TRBD2 (5 bases each). Trimming left V 5 bases short and J 7 bases short, with 23 bases between. The CDR3 runs to 17 residues. The V gene's germline CDR1 is SGHTA and CDR2 FQGNSA. DNA for the CDR3: TGTGCCAGCAGCCCCGTTGGATTTAGGGGAGATGGCGGGGAGCTGTTTTTT. It specifies CASSPVGFRGDGGELFF.

This clonotype was seen repeatedly, ten times or more. The chain links TRBV20-1 to TRBJ2-4, with no clear D. There are 13 residues in the CDR3. The germline V gene encodes CDR1 DFQATT and CDR2 SNEGSKA (reference sequence). V lost 3 bases, J lost 2 bases, and 8 bases lay in between. The CDR3 coding sequence is TGCAGTGCTAGGTTCGGGCCCAAAAACATTCAGTACTTC. It encodes CSARFGPKNIQYF.

This clonotype was counted only a few times. V is TRBV25-1 and J is TRBJ2-5, with 13 bases that match TRBD2. Unmatched junction bases numbered 4, after V lost 4 bases and J lost 2 bases. Looked up from germline, CDR1 is MGHDK and CDR2 is SYGVNS. CDR3 size: 16 residues. CDR3 nucleotide sequence: TGTGCCAGCAGTGTACTAGCGGGAGGGCAACAAGAGACCCAGTACTTC. Its protein is CASSVLAGGQQETQYF. Using reference TRBV25-1 and TRBJ2-5 for the parts outside the CDR3, the full variable domain is EADIYQTPRYLVIGTGKKITLECSQTMGHDKMYWYQQDPGMELHLIHYSYGVNSTEKGDLSSESTVSRIRTEHFPLTLESARPSHTSQYLCASSVLAGGQQETQYFGPGTRLLVL.

This clonotype was recorded at least ten times. The rearrangement links TRBV28 to TRBJ1-5; 8 bases match TRBD1. Germline V gene sequence: CDR1 MDHEN, CDR2 SYDVKM. The CDR3 spans 13 residues. J lost 6 bases, V lost 9 bases, and 7 bases had no gene match. The CDR3 reads CASYGTGSQPQHF. In DNA, the CDR3 is TGTGCCAGTTACGGGACAGGTTCTCAGCCCCAGCATTTT.

There are many counts of this clonotype. The chain has TRBV15 and TRBJ1-6; 8 bases match TRBD1. CDR3 length equals 17 residues. Germline V lookup: CDR1 LNHNV, CDR2 YYDKDF (reference sequence). V dropped 2 bases and J dropped 5; count of bases not matched to a gene: 8. The CDR3 DNA follows: TGTGCCACCAGCAGACTAGCGGGACAGGTGAATAATTCACCCCTCCACTTT. This gives the protein CATSRLAGQVNNSPLHF.

The sample holds many counts of this clonotype. J is TRBJ2-3 and V is TRBV20-1; D is perhaps TRBD1 (6 bases). The CDR3 extends over 14 amino acids. Germline CDR1 and CDR2: DFQATT and SNEGSKA (reference sequence). Trimming took 5 bases from V and 3 from J, leaving 15 bases between them. Here the CDR3 DNA reads TGCAGTGCTTTCGATTTCGGGACAACAGATACGCAGTATTTT. It yields the protein CSAFDFGTTDTQYF.

With regard to this clonotype: One end of the junction fails to match germline, which may point to a read error. The chain has TRBV11-2 and TRBJ1-2; TRBD1 might be the D (5 bases). There are 15 residues in the CDR3. CDR1 is SGHAT, CDR2 FQNNGV, per germline. The CDR3 DNA reads as TGTGCCAGCAGCTTATTCGGGGGACTGATCTATGGCTACTCCTTC. It codes for CASSLFGGLIYGYSF.

This clonotype was counted a few times. The chain is built from TRBV4-2 and TRBJ2-7; D is unresolved. The CDR3 is 14 residues long. CDR1 and CDR2 from the germline V gene are LGHNA and YNFKEQ. V lost 2 bases to trimming and J lost 0 bases, with 8 bases between them. The CDR3 reads CASSQFLASYEQYF. The CDR3 coding sequence is TGTGCCAGCAGCCAATTTTTGGCCTCCTACGAGCAGTACTTC.

This clonotype appeared many times. V gene TRBV12-3 or TRBV12-4 combines with J gene TRBJ1-1; D gene uncertain. The CDR3 sequence is 15 residues long. Trimming removed 3 bases from V and 4 bases from J, with 15 bases in between. The CDR3 nucleotides are TGTGCCAGCAGTTTTCGATGGGAGTACTCCACTGAAGCTTTCTTT. This translates into CASSFRWEYSTEAFF.